The T cell receptor (beta chain) described here comes from a study of T cell responses to AZD1222 COVID-19 vaccine. Findings and caveats of the study: No day 14 peak samples; only post-peak repertoires were characterized. A mostly white British donor set with more females was recruited, and clonal diversity was possibly underestimated. Baseline testing showed seropositivity in only a handful of AZD1222 recipients.

Produced via immunoSEQ multiplex PCR; TCRdb's table is partial and in-frame only. The data contain just under 75,000 clones, around 82% of them singletons. This CDR3 comprises 12 residues. V gave up 8 bases and J gave up 2 bases, with 10 bases separating them. CDR1 is MDHEN and CDR2 is SYDVKM in the germline V gene. This clone has a single count. Its antigen is still unknown. The receptor comes from an adult who received the AZD1222 COVID-19 vaccine. This chain links TRBV28 with TRBJ2-7; D gene unclear. The input for sequencing was peripheral blood, taken 28 days after the second AZD1222 dose. The CDR3 loop reads CASYGQPYEQYF. CDR3 sequence (DNA): TGTGCCAGCTATGGGCAGCCCTACGAGCAGTACTTC.